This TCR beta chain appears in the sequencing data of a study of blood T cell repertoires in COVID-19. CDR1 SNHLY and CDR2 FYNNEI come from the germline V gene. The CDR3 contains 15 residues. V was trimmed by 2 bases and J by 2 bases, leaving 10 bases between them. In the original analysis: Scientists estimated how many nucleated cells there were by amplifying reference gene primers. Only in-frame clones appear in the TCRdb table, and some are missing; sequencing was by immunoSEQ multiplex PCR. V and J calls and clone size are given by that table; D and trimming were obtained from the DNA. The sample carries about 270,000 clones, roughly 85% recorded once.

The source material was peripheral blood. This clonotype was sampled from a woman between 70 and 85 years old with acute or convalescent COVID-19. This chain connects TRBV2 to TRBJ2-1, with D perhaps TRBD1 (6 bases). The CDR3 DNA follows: TGTGCCAGCAGTGAAAGGCAGGGGCCCTACAATGAGCAGTTCTTC. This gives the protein CASSERQGPYNEQFF.